The source of this T cell receptor beta chain is a study of cytomegalovirus exposure and HLA in healthy donors (dated by TCRdb to about 2017). Notes on the research overall: According to an earlier analysis of 587 of the donors, about 179 million T cells yielded some 120 million unique TCR beta sequences and less than 300 Gb of sequence data. To predict cytomegalovirus infection status, the study combined high-throughput TCR immunosequencing, statistical association of individual TCRs with disease status, and machine learning. On average, about 200,000 unique TCR beta nucleotide sequences were sequenced per donor among roughly 430 genotyped donors of the cohort, with roughly 20% of those sequences being non-productive. The number of typed donors differed by locus: about 620-640 for A, B, C, DRB1 and DQB1; about 520 for DQA1; about 600 for DPA1; and around 450 for DPB1. Donor age, sex, ethnicity and CMV serostatus were collected together with the repertoire data. HLA typing covered class I and class II loci at four-digit resolution. The study profiled the T cell repertoires of 500 to 800 subjects by immunosequencing and related them to cytomegalovirus serostatus. Of the roughly 420 genotyped donors, 81% were placed in the genetic ancestry cluster associated with self-reported Caucasian donors. In addition to the first cohort of several hundred subjects, a separate validation cohort of 130 or so different subjects was used. An earlier analysis of approximately 630 of the donors applied high-throughput TCR beta sequencing to assess whether each TCR beta V gene segment acted as functional or pseudogenic. All discovery cohort repertoires had been generated using a single sequencing platform. Because of strong linkage in the cohort, 4 to 6 DR-DQ haplotypes were treated as single units for association and clustering. A later analysis re-examined previously published TCR beta repertoires from several hundred donors and added high-resolution HLA genotyping to investigate patterns of TCR occurrence. An early release covering roughly 640 HLA-typed donors comprised about 300 gigabases of sequencing data and around 80 million unique TCR sequences. The study was designed to test whether signatures of past pathogen exposure could be identified by cataloging public T cell receptors. Rather than using new phenotypic data, the later analysis identified candidate immune exposures from TCR beta sequences and from how often those sequences occurred across donors. In a later genetic analysis, genome-wide SNP genotypes for about three fifths of the 666 donors were used, and that subset was treated as a discovery cohort. Summary of the overall study and its limitations: Linkage disequilibrium might explain the correlated functional status among segregating V segments, but an unknown experimental factor could not be excluded. It was suggested by the authors that the approach could potentially be generalized to other disease states and immunological phenotypes. Assigning TCR associations to individual alleles was difficult when HLA alleles, especially DR and DQ, strongly co-occurred. In a later analysis, around 17,000 TCR beta sequences were associated with specific HLA alleles at a false discovery rate of 0.05. The only immune exposure information available for the cohort was CMV serostatus. A later analysis reported that several top co-occurrence clusters appeared linked to parvovirus B19, influenza, CMV and Epstein-Barr virus. In a later analysis, TCR association rates were found to vary across HLA loci, with the most associated TCRs seen for DRB1 alleles and the fewest for HLA-C alleles. According to a later genetic analysis, donors in an Asian-associated ancestry cluster had fewer N-insertions in productive TCRs than the approximately 700-donor mean. Because counts were too low, 15 to 20 rarely observed V segments, including chromosome 9 orphons, were left out of the earlier analysis of some 600 of the donors. The classifier was reported to diagnose cytomegalovirus status with high specificity and sensitivity in both the original cohort and the validation cohort. In an earlier analysis of around 600 of the donors, most TCR beta V segments were observed in productive rearrangements about 87% or about 30% of the time, broadly matching IMGT annotations. Compared with equally common non-associated chains, HLA-associated TCR beta chains in a later analysis were more clonally expanded and had lower generation probabilities. In vitro tests confirmed that a few of the cytomegalovirus-associated TCR beta chains recognize cytomegalovirus antigens. In a later genetic analysis, a missense DCLRE1C variant was associated with V-gene and J-gene trimming of TCR beta chains, and the association was replicated in an independent cohort. Across donors, most TCR sequences were observed very rarely, whereas some public TCRs were present in many individuals. Presence/absence analyses assumed roughly uniform sequencing depth across donors, an assumption that may not hold. Because some donors lacked HLA typing at each locus, the association tests relied only on the typed subset. A later analysis found that most CMV-associated TCR beta chains appeared HLA-restricted, with HLA associations seemingly driven largely by CMV exposure. A further reported finding was that TCR beta sequences accurately predicted the HLA-A and HLA-B alleles for most subjects in the first cohort. A cluster of highly shared sequence variants was judged likely to be a technical artifact of the sequencing pipeline. Some IMGT-functional V segments, including TRBV6-2 and TRBV6-3, could not be distinguished by the 87-base-pair reads and were therefore excluded. In this cohort, only TCR beta chains were sequenced, and detectable features were limited by the absence of alpha or paired-chain data. A total of around 150 TCR beta chains were listed by the study as associated with cytomegalovirus.

The cohort comprised 710 or so healthy bone marrow donors. At the time of sampling, every cohort member was nominally healthy, though immune exposures that went unrecorded were likely present. The donor tested CMV seropositive, placing the donor among the 250 to 350 seropositive members of the cohort. A peripheral blood sample was provided by each donor, and peripheral blood mononuclear cells were used for TCR beta sequencing. The Qiagen DNeasy Blood Extraction Kit was used to extract genomic DNA from the blood cell samples. About this clone: This receptor's antigen is unknown. Nothing much larger sits one base from this clone, and base qualities are not available.

The CDR3 numbers 14 residues from cysteine through phenylalanine. Only CDR3 DNA remains: 42 bases, in frame from the first base. V is trimmed back by 5 bases and J by 5 bases, and the junction contains 7 bases that no gene match accounts for. The germline V gene yields SGHRS for CDR1 and YFSETQ for CDR2. Library preparation employed the immunoSEQ multiplex PCR assay. A mixture of 60 forward primers for TCR Vbeta segments and 13 reverse primers for TCR Jbeta segments was used in the multiplex PCR. The CDR3 region of rearranged TCR beta genes was amplified from genomic DNA by a multiplex PCR assay. Amplified TCR beta libraries were sequenced as 87-base-pair reads on the Illumina HiSeq System. Regarding the original processing steps: Across the 600 to 700 repertoires, a later analysis counted 80 million or so unique TCR beta chains, some 11 million of which were shared by at least two donors. To remove PCR and sequencing errors, raw reads were error-corrected and collapsed into unique sequences using a nearest-neighbor algorithm that merged closely related sequences. CDR3 sequences were aligned to IMGT reference sequences to assign V, D and J gene segments. For a sequence to be retained, at least a six-nucleotide match to both a V gene segment and a J gene segment was required. A rearrangement was called productive if the CDR3 had no stop codons and remained in frame with V and J, and every other rearrangement was called non-productive. CDR3 was defined according to IMGT convention as the region running from the second conserved V-encoded cysteine to the conserved J-encoded phenylalanine. Sequences without an unambiguous match to a single V gene segment were excluded from the earlier analysis of about 600 of the donors. An earlier analysis of fewer than 750 of the donors classified V segments as functional when productive rearrangements were above 56.7% and as segregating when the standard deviation between donors was above 5%. A statistical classification framework was built to diagnose cytomegalovirus status from the catalog of TCR beta chain sequences. V and J gene assignment, in a later analysis, came from comparing TCR nucleotide sequences with IMGT/GENE-DB human TR gene sequences. The TCRdist pipeline was used in a later analysis to assign CDR3 sequences and most-parsimonious VDJ recombination scenarios. In a later analysis, each TCR beta chain was defined by its CDR3 amino acid sequence together with its V-gene family, and reads lacking a unique V-gene family were excluded. As a way to deal with suspected cross-contamination and a sequencing artifact, a later analysis dropped approximately 590 nucleotide sequences that were highly shared and had low generation probability. For each public chain, a later analysis derived a clonal expansion index from normalized ranks of inferred template counts within each repertoire. In a later analysis, generation probabilities were computed with a VDJ recombination model fitted to out-of-frame rearrangements, and the resulting probabilities were checked against IGoR. A later analysis scored TCR-TCR, TCR-HLA and TCR-CMV co-occurrence with hypergeometric tests, applying a repertoire-size bias correction to TCR pairs. In a later analysis, false discovery rates were estimated by permuting HLA or CMV assignments 20 times. In a later analysis, co-occurring TCRs were grouped using DBSCAN, with TCRdist sequence similarity added in when clustering inside HLA-allele-positive subsets. Repertoires with fewer than 30,000 or more than 120,000 public chains, plus five repertoires with anomalous nucleotide sharing, were excluded from co-occurrence clustering. TCRdb's version of the immuneACCESS table is confined to in-frame rearrangements and falls short of the full clone set. An unresolved V gene accounts for under half of the shortfall where checked; the remainder is of unknown origin. V, J and clone size were drawn from that table, and D and trimming were deduced from the DNA. This sample is represented by about 150,000 clones; 80% to 85% of them were singletons. Roughly 8.2% of the sample is held by the ten biggest clonotypes.

The chain couples TRBV5-1 to TRBJ2-5; TRBD2 agrees with 9 junctional bases. Specimen: PBMCs. The clonotype comes from a woman in her fifties or sixties in good health and CMV-seropositive. The DNA is as follows: TGCGCCAGCAGGGCCGGGACTAGCAGCGAGACCCAGTACTTC. It translates as CASRAGTSSETQYF.